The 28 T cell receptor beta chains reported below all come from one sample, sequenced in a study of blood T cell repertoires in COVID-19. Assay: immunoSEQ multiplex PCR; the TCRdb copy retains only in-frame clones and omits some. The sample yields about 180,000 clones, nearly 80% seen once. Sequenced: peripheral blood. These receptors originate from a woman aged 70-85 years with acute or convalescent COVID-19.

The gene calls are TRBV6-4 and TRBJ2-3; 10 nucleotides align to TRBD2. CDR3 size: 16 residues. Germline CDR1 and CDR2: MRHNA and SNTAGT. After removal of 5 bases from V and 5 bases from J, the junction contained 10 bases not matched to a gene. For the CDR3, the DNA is TGTGCCAGCAGTCAACTAGCGGGACTTCAGAAAGATACGCAGTATTTT. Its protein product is CASSQLAGLQKDTQYF.

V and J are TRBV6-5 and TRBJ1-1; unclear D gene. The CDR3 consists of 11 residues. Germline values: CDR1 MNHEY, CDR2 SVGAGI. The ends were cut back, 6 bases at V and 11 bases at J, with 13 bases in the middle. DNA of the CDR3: TGTGCCAGCAGGGACTCGGGCGTGGCTTTCTTT. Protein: CASRDSGVAFF.

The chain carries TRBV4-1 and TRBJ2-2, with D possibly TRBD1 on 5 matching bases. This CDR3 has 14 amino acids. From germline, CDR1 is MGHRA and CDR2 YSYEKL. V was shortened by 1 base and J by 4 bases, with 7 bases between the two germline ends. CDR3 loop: CASSQVGLTGELFF. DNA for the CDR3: TGCGCCAGCAGCCAAGTGGGGCTCACCGGGGAGCTGTTTTTT.

The CDR3 nucleotides are TGTGCCAGCAGCCAACGAGCTAGATTCGGTGAGCAGTTCTTC. As protein: CASSQRARFGEQFF. This chain connects TRBV3-1 (or the pseudogene TRBV3-2) to TRBJ2-1; D gene unclear. CDR1 and CDR2 (germline): LGHDT, YNNKEL (reference sequence). Deletions cut 2 bases from V and 9 bases from J, with 14 bases between. The CDR3 sequence is 14 residues long.

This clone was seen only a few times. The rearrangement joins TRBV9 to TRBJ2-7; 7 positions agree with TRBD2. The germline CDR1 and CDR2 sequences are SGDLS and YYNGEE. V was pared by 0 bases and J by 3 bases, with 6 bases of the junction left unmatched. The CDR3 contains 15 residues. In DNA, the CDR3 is TGTGCCAGCAGCGTAGGCGGCGGGAGTAACTACGAGCAGTACTTC. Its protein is CASSVGGGSNYEQYF.

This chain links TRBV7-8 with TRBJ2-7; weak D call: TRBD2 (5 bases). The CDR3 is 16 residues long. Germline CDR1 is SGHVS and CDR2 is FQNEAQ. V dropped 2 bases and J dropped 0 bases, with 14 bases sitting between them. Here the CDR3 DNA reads TGTGCCAGCAGCTTAAGGCCGGCGGGCAGCTCCTACGAGCAGTACTTC. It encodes CASSLRPAGSSYEQYF.

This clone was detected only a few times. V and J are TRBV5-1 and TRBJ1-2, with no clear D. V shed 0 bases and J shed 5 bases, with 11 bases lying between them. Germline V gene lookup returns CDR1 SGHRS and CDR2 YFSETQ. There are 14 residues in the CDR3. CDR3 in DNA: TGCGCCAGCAGCTTGGCCGTCGGGGAATATGGCTACACCTTC. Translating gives CASSLAVGEYGYTF.

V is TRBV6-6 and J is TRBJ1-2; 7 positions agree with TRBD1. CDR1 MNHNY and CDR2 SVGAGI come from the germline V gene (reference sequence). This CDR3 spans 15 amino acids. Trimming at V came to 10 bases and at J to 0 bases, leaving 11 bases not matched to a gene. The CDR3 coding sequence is TGTGCCACCGCGAGAGGAGACAGGGCTAACTATGGCTACACCTTC. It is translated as CATARGDRANYGYTF.

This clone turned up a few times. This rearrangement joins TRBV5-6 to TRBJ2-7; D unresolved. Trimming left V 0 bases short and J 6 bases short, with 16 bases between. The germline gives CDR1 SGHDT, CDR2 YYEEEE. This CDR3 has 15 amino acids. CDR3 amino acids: CASSLGGSTWAEQYF. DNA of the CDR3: TGTGCCAGCAGCTTGGGTGGCAGCACCTGGGCCGAGCAGTACTTC.

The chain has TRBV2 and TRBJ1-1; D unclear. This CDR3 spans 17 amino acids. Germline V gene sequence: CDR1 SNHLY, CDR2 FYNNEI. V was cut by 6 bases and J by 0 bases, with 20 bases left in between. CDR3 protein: CASRAVEAGFMNTEAFF. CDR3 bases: TGTGCCAGCAGGGCCGTGGAGGCAGGCTTTATGAACACTGAAGCTTTCTTT.

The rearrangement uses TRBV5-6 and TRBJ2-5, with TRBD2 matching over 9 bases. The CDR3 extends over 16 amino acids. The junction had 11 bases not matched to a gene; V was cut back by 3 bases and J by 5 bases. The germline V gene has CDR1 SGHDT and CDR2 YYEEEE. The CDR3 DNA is TGTGCCAGCAGCTCAGGACTAGCGAACCCCCCCGAGACCCAGTACTTC. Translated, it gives CASSSGLANPPETQYF.

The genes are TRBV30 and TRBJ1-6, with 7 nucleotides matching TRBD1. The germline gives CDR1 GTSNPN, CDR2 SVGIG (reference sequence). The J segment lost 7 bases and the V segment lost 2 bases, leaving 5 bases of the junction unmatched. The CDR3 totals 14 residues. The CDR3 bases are TGTGCCTGGAGTAGGACAGGAAAAAATTCACCCCTCCACTTT. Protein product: CAWSRTGKNSPLHF.

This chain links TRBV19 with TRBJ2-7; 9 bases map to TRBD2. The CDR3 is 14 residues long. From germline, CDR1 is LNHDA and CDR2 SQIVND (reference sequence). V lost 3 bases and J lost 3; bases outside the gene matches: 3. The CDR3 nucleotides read TGTGCCAGTAGTATGCCAGCGGGAGGCTACGAGCAGTACTTC. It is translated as CASSMPAGGYEQYF.

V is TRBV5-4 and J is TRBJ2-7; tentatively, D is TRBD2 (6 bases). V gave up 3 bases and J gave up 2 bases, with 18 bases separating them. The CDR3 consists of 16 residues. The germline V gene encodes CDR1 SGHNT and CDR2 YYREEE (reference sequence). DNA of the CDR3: TGTGCCAGCAGCTCACCCTATATGGCGGGGACCTACGAGCAGTACTTC. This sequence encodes CASSSPYMAGTYEQYF.

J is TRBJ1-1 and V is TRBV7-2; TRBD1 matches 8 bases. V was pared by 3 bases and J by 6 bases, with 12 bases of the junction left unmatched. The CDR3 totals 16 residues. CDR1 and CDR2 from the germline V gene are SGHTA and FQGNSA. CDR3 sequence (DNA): TGTGCCAGCAGCTTGATCCGAACCGGGACAGGTGCTGAAGCTTTCTTT. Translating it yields CASSLIRTGTGAEAFF.

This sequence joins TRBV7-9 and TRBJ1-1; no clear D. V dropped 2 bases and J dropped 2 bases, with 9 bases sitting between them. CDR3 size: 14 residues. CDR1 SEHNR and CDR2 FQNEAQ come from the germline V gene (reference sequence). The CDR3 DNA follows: TGTGCCAGCAGCTTACAGGCCGGCAACACTGAAGCTTTCTTT. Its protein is CASSLQAGNTEAFF.

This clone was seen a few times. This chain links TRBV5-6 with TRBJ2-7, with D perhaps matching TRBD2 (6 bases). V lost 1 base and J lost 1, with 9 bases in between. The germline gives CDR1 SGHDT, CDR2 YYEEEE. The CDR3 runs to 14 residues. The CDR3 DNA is TGTGCCAGCAGCTTGCTAGCGAGGTCCTACGAGCAGTACTTC. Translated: CASSLLARSYEQYF.

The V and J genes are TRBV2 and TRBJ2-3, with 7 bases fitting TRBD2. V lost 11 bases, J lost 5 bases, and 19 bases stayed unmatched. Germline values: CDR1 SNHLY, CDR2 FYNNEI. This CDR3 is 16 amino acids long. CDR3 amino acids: CACLEGLAELRDTQYF. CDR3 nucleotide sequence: TGTGCCTGCCTCGAGGGGCTAGCGGAACTTCGAGATACGCAGTATTTT. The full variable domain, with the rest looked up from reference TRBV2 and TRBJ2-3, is EPEVTQTPSHQVTQMGQEVILRCVPISNHLYFYWYRQILGQKVEFLVSFYNNEISEKSEIFDDQFSVERPDGSNFTLKIRSTKLEDSAMYFCACLEGLAELRDTQYFGPGTRLTVL.

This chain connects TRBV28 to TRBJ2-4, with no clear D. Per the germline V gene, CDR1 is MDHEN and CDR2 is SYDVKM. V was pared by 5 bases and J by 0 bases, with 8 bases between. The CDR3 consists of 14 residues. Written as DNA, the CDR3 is TGTGCCAGCAGTCCCACAATAGCCAAAAACATTCAGTACTTC. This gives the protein CASSPTIAKNIQYF. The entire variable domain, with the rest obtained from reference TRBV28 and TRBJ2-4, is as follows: DVKVTQSSRYLVKRTGEKVFLECVQDMDHENMFWYRQDPGLGLRLIYFSYDVKMKEKGDIPEGYSVSREKKERFSLILESASTNQTSMYLCASSPTIAKNIQYFGAGTRLSVL.

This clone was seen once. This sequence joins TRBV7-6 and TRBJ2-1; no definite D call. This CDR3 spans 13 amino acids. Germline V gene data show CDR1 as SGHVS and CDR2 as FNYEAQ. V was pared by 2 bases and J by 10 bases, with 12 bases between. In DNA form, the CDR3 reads TGTGCCAGCAGCTTACGTTTCGGAGTCGAGCAGTTCTTC. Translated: CASSLRFGVEQFF.

CDR3 amino acids: CASSPPDTPWLGYTF. CDR3 nucleotides: TGTGCCAGCAGCCCTCCGGACACCCCATGGCTTGGCTACACCTTC. J is TRBJ1-2 and V is TRBV28, with a weak D call TRBD1 (5 bases). V dropped 6 bases and J dropped 7 bases, with 21 bases sitting between them. This CDR3 is built from 15 residues. CDR1 and CDR2 (germline): MDHEN, SYDVKM.

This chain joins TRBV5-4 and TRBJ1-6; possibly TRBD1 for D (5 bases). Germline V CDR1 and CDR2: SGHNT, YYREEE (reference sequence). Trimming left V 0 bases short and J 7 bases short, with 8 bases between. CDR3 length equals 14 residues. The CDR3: CASSLEGANSPLHF. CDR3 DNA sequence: TGTGCCAGCAGCTTGGAAGGGGCAAATTCACCCCTCCACTTT.

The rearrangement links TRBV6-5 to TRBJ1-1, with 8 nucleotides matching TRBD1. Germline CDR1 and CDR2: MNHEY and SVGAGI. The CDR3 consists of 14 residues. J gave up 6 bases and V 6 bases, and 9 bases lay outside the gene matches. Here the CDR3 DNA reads TGTGCCAGCAGGGTTAATCAGGGGGCCTCTGAAGCTTTCTTT. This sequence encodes CASRVNQGASEAFF.

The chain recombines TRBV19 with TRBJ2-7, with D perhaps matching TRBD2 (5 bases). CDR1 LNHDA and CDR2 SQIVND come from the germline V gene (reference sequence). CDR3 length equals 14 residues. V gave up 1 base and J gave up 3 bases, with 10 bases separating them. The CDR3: CASSIANRGYEQYF. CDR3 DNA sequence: TGTGCCAGTAGTATAGCGAACCGGGGCTACGAGCAGTACTTC. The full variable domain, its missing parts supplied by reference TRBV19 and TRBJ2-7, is DGGITQSPKYLFRKEGQNVTLSCEQNLNHDAMYWYRQDPGQGLRLIYYSQIVNDFQKGDIAEGYSVSREKKESFPLTVTSAQKNPTAFYLCASSIANRGYEQYFGPGTRLTVT.

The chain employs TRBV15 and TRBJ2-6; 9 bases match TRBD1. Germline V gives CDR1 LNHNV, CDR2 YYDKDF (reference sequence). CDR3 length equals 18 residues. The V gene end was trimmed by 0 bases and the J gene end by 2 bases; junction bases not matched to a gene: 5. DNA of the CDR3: TGTGCCACCAGCAGAGAGGGACAGGGTTCGGCTGGGGCCAACGTCCTGACTTTC. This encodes CATSREGQGSAGANVLTF.

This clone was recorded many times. The CDR3 is CASRRGAFTEAFF. DNA for the CDR3: TGTGCCAGCAGGCGGGGGGCTTTTACTGAAGCTTTCTTT. V and J are TRBV6-5 and TRBJ1-1; D perhaps matches TRBD1 (6 bases). V lost 6 bases to trimming and J lost 5 bases, with 13 bases between them. Germline V gene data show CDR1 as MNHEY and CDR2 as SVGAGI. This CDR3 is 13 amino acids long.

CDR3 loop: CASSELAGPYEQYF. CDR3 sequence (DNA): TGTGCCAGCAGTGAACTAGCGGGACCCTACGAGCAGTACTTC. The chain employs TRBV7-8 and TRBJ2-7, with 10 bases identical to TRBD2. Germline CDR1 reads SGHVS; CDR2 reads FQNEAQ. This CDR3 spans 14 amino acids. V trimming: 6 bases; J trimming: 2 bases; junction bases outside the gene matches: 4.

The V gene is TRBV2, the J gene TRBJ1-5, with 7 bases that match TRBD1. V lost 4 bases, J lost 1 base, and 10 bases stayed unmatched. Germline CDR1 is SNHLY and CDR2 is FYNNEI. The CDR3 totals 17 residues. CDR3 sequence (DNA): TGTGCCAGCAGTGTGTTTAGGCGGGACAGAAGCAATCAGCCCCAGCATTTT. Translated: CASSVFRRDRSNQPQHF.